What follows is one TCR beta chain and its context. Its target is not known. The data derive from a study of T cell responses to AZD1222 COVID-19 vaccine. Study-wide points: With dominance at 160-218 and 743-854, vaccine-associated CD4 TCRs spanned spike. Of the AZD1222 recipients, only 5 to 7 were seropositive at baseline.

Pooled together were second doses at about 4 or about 12 weeks. TCRdb's copy holds only in-frame clones and misses some; the assay was immunoSEQ multiplex PCR. This table has 150,000 to 200,000 clones, roughly 85% appearing once. The V gene's germline CDR1 is SGDLS and CDR2 YYNGEE. Trimming removed 4 bases at V and 6 bases at J, with 17 bases between. The CDR3 consists of 15 residues. The clonotype comes from an adult who received the AZD1222 COVID-19 vaccine. The J gene is TRBJ2-1, the V gene TRBV9; possible D gene TRBD1, 5 bases. This specimen consisted of peripheral blood, obtained 28 days after the second AZD1222 dose. CDR3: CASSPRVGVGNEQFF. CDR3 nucleotide sequence: TGTGCCAGCAGCCCCAGGGTAGGTGTCGGCAATGAGCAGTTCTTC.